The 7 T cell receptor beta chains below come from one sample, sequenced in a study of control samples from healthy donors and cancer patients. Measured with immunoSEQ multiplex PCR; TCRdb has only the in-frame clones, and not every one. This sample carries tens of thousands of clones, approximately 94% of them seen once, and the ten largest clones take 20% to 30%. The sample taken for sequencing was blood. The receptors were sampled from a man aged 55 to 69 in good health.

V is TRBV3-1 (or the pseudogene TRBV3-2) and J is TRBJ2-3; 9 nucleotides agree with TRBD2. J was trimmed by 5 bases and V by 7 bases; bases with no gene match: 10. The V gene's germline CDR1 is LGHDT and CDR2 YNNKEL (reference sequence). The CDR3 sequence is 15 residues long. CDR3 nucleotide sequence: TGTGCCAGCACCCGTAGAGCGGGAGGTCAAGATACGCAGTATTTT. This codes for CASTRRAGGQDTQYF.

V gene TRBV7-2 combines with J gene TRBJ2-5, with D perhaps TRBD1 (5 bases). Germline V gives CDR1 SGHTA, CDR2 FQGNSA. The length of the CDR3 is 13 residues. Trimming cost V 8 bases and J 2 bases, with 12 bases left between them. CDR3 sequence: CASYRSLQETQYF. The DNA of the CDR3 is TGTGCCAGCTACAGGTCCCTACAAGAGACCCAGTACTTC.

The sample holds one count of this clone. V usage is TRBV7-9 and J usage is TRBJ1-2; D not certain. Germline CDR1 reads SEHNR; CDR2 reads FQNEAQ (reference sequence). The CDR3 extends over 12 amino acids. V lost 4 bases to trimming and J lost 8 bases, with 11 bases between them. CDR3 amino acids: CASSSDFRGYTF. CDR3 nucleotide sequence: TGTGCCAGCAGCTCAGACTTCCGGGGCTACACCTTC.

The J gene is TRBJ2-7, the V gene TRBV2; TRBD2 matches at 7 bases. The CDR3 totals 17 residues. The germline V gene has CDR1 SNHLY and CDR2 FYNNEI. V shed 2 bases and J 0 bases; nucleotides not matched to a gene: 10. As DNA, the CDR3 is TGTGCCAGCAGTGAAACATATGGCGGGAGTAGCTCCTACGAGCAGTACTTC. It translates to CASSETYGGSSSYEQYF.

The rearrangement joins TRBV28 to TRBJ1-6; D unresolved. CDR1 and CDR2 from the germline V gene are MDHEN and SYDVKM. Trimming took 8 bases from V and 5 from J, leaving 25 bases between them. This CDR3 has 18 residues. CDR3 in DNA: TGTGCCAGCTCGTTATTCGGGGTTATAGGCCGAAATAATTCACCCCTCCACTTT. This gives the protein CASSLFGVIGRNNSPLHF.

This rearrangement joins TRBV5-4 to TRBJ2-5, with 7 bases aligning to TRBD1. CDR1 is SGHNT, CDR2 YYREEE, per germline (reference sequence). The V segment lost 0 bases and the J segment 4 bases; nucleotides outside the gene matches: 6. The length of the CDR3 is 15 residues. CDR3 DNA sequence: TGTGCCAGCAGCTTGGGACAGGGATCCCCAGAGACCCAGTACTTC. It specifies CASSLGQGSPETQYF.

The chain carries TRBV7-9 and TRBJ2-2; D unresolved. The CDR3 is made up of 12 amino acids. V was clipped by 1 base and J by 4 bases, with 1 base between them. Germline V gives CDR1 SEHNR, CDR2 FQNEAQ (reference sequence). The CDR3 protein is CASSLVTGELFF. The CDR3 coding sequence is TGTGCCAGCAGCTTAGTCACCGGGGAGCTGTTTTTT.